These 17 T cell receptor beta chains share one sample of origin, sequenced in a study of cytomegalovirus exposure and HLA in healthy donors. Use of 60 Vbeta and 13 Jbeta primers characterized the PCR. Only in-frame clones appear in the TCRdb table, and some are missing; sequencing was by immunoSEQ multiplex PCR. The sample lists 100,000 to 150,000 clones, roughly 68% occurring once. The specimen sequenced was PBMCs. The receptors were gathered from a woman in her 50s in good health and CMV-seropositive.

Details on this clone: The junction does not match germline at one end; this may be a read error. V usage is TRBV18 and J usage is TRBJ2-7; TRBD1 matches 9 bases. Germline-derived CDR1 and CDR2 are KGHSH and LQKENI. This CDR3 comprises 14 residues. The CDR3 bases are TGTGCCAGCTCCCCACGGACAGGGGCCTACGAGCAGTACTTC. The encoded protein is CASSPRTGAYEQYF.

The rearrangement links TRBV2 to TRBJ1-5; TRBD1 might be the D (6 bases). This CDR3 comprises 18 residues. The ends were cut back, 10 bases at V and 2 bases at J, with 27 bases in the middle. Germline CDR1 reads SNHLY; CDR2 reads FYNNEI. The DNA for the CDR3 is TGTGCCACCAGGCCCCCCGAATACAGGGATGAGGGCAATCAGCCCCAGCATTTT. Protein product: CATRPPEYRDEGNQPQHF.

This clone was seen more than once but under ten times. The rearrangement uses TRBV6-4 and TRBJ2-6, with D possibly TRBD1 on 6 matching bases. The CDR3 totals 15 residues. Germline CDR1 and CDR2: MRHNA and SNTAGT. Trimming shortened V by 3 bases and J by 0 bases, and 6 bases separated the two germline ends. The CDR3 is CASSEDSSGANVLTF. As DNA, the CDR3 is TGTGCCAGCAGTGAGGACAGCTCTGGGGCCAACGTCCTGACTTTC.

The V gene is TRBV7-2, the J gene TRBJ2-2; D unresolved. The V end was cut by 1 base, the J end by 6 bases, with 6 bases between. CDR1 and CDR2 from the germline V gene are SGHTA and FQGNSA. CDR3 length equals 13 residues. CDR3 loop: CASSLGQSGELFF. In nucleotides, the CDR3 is TGTGCCAGCAGCTTAGGACAATCCGGGGAGCTGTTTTTT.

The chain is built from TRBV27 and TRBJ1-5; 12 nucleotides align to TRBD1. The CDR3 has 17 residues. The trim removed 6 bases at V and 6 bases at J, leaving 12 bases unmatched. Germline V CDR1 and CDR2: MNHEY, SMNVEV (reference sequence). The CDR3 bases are TGTGCCAGCAGCCAAGGGGGACAGGGGGCTAGTTTTCAGCCCCAGCATTTT. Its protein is CASSQGGQGASFQPQHF.

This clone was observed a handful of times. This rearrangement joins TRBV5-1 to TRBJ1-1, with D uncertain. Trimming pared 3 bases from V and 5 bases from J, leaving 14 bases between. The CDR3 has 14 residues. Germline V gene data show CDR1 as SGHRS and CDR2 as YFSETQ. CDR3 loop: CASSSNLAGTEAFF. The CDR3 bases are TGCGCCAGCAGCTCGAATCTGGCGGGGACTGAAGCTTTCTTT.

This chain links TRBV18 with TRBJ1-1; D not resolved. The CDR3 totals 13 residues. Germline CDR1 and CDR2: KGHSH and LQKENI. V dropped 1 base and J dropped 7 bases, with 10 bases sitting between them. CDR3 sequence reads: CASSPLGGYEAFF. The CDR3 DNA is TGTGCCAGCTCACCACTAGGCGGCTATGAAGCTTTCTTT.

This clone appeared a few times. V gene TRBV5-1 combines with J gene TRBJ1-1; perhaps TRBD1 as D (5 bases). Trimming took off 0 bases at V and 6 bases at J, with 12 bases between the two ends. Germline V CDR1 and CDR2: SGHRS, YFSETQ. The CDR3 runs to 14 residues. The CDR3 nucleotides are TGCGCCAGCAGCTTGGCTACAGGTTACCCTGAAGCTTTCTTT. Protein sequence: CASSLATGYPEAFF.

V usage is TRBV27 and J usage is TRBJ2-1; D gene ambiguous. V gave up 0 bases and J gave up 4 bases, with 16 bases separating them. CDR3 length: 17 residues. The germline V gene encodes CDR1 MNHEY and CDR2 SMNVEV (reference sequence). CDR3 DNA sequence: TGTGCCAGCAGTTTATCGGGTCTCCGCGACACTTACAATGAGCAGTTCTTC. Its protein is CASSLSGLRDTYNEQFF.

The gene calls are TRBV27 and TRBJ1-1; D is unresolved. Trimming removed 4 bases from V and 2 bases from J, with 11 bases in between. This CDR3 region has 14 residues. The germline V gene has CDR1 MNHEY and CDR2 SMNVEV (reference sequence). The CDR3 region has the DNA TGTGCCAGCAGTTCCCTTCTGGGCAACACTGAAGCTTTCTTT. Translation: CASSSLLGNTEAFF.

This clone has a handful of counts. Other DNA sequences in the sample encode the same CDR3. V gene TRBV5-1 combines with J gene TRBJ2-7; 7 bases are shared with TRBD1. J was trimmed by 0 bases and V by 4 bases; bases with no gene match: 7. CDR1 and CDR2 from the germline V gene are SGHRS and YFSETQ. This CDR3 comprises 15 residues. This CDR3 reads CASSRGGQSSYEQYF. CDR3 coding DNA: TGCGCCAGCAGCCGAGGGGGACAGTCCTCCTACGAGCAGTACTTC.

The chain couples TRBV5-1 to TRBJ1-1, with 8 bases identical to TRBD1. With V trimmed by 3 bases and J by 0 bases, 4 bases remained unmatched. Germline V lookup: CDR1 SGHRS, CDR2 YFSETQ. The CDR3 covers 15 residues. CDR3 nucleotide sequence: TGCGCCAGCAGCTCTCAACAGGGGGTGAACACTGAAGCTTTCTTT. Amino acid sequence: CASSSQQGVNTEAFF.

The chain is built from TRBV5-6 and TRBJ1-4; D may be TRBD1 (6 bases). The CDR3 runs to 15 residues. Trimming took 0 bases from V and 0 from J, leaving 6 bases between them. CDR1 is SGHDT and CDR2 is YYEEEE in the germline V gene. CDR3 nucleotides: TGTGCCAGCAGCTTGGGGACAGCAACTAATGAAAAACTGTTTTTT. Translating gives CASSLGTATNEKLFF.

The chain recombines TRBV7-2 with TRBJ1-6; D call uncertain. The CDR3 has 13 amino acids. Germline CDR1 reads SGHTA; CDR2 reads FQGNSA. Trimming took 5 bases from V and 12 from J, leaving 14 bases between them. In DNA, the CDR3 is TGTGCCAGCAGCCCCCAAACCGGTTTACCCCTCCACTTT. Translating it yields CASSPQTGLPLHF.

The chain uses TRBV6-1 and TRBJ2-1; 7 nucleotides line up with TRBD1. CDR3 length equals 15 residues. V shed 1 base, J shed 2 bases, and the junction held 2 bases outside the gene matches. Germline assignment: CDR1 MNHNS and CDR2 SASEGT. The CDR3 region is CASSEGQGAYNEQFF. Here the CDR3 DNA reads TGTGCCAGCAGTGAAGGACAGGGAGCCTACAATGAGCAGTTCTTC.

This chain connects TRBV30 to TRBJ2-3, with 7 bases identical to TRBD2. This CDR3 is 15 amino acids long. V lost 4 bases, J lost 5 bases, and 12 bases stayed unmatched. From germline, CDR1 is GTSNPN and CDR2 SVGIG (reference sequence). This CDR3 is CAWTPGRARGDTQYF. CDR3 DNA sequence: TGTGCCTGGACCCCTGGGAGGGCCCGGGGAGATACGCAGTATTTT.

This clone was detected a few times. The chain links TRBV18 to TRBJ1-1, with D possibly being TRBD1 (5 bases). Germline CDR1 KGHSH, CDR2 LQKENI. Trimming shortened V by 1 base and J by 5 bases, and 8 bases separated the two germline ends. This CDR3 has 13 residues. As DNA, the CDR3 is TGTGCCAGCTCACCACGACAGCCAACTGAAGCTTTCTTT. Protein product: CASSPRQPTEAFF.